The following is a TCR beta chain sequence with its context. Its antigen remains unknown. The entry originates in a study of CXCR3-negative and CXCR3-positive naive CD8 T cells. At the level of the study: Sequencing brought in about 135 million TRB reads altogether, and each library got about 1.5 +/- 0.3 million. Study findings and constraints: Hydrophobicity of TRB CDR3s was greater in CXCR3-positive naive cells than in CXCR3-negative naive cells.

Germline lookup yields CDR1 SQVTM and CDR2 ANQGSEA. The CDR3 extends over 14 amino acids. With UMI labels, 5' RACE was used to prepare the TRB cDNA libraries. TCRdb reprocessed the 5' RACE reads and stores each CDR3 protein as one record, lacking DNA. The repertoire table contains fewer than 10,000 distinct CDR3 sequences. Researchers reported sorting every CD8+ T cell subset in triplicate, around 300,000 cells per sort. Cells that were CD45RO-CCR7+CD27+CD95- constituted naive CD8+ T cells. The receptor was derived from a human donor in good health. Some clones in this sample may be carry-over from other donors' samples. The chain links TRBV29-1 to TRBJ1-2; TCRdb's D call, TRBD1, is unchecked because there is no DNA. Sequencing was carried out using naive CXCR3+ CD8+ T cells from blood. Subset here: CD45RO-CCR7+CD27+CD95- naive CD8+ T cells expressing CXCR3 (TNR3+). CDR3 amino acids: CSVERQGTNYGYTF.